This note documents a single TCR beta chain sequence. Its antigen target is currently unknown. Per-nucleotide qualities are absent, and no much larger clonotype sits a single base away. The data belong to a study of shared clonotypes between healthy human individuals (dated by TCRdb to between 2020 and 2021). Notes on the research overall: A couple of women and three men aged 18 to 49 years were included in the cohort. The study deeply sequenced blood TCR repertoires of 5 or 6 healthy adults to estimate repertoire size and the extent of clonotype sharing between individuals. To increase sequencing depth and limit assay-specific biases, TCR repertoire library preparation and sequencing were carried out by different laboratories using diverse techniques. Between about 0.9 and 9 billion PBMCs per donor were obtained by leukapheresis.

The germline V gene encodes CDR1 SGHRS and CDR2 YFSETQ. V ends up 4 bases short and J 4 bases short, with an unmatched junction base count of 10. From cysteine to phenylalanine, the CDR3 is 15 amino acids long. The CDR3 DNA has 45 bases and is translated from base 1. Healthy HIV-negative adults with no recently reported acute infections or vaccinations were included as donors. Every donor was a Caucasian adult living in Nashville, Tennessee, USA. For unsorted samples, about 90 million PBMCs were counted, and genomic DNA was extracted using the QIAamp DNA Blood Mini kit. Blood was collected by leukapheresis, and PBMCs were isolated by Ficoll-Histopaque density gradient centrifugation and then cryopreserved in liquid nitrogen vapor phase. On the study overall, not on this receptor specifically: Pairwise subsampling led to the expectation that sequencing depth would affect the degree of clonotype sharing among donors. Sampling was restricted to blood, and TCR repertoires in tissue are likely to differ from TCR repertoires in blood. The small number of donors limited the genetic and exposure-history diversity represented.

TCR CDR3 regions were amplified from genomic DNA by multiplex PCR using the deep immunoSEQ assay. Extracted genomic DNA from each cell subset was distributed evenly across all wells of several immunoSEQ 96-well plates, and each plate was treated as a replicate. For unsorted PBMC, each replicate PCR was loaded with 300 ng genomic DNA, equivalent to tens of thousands of T cell genomes. Genomic DNA from unsorted PBMC was sequenced over ten immunoSEQ deep assay plates. Purified libraries were quantified with a Qubit 3.0 fluorometer, sized on a Bioanalyzer 2100, and re-quantified with the KAPA Library Quantification kit. Every immunoSEQ 96-well plate was sequenced on a dedicated single-read 150-cycle Illumina NextSeq 550 flow cell. The study's own analysis went as follows. Because the immunoSEQ output held only junctional sequences and lacked quality scores, the filtering could not match the filtering applied to full-length reads. Sequences were annotated with PyIR, a Python wrapper for IgBLAST v1.9, using IMGT germline references to assign V/J genes and CDR3. Reads were filtered out if the reads had weak V/J assignments (E-value above 1e-6), no CDR3, stop codons, out-of-frame junctions, or ambiguous translated residues. V3J clonotypes were defined as sequences sharing the same inferred V gene, J gene, and CDR3 amino acid sequence. The percentage overlap between two repertoires was calculated by dividing the number of shared unique clonotypes by the size of the smaller repertoire. RTK rarefaction, the Chao1 estimator, and Recon v2.1 estimates of unobserved clonotypes were used to assess repertoire richness. The table was pulled from immuneACCESS by TCRdb, which kept in-frame rearrangements only. Such tables lose some clones; where checked, under half of the loss comes from unresolved V genes, and the rest has no known cause. The V and J calls and clone size were taken over from that table, and D and trimming were inferred from the DNA. The sample table holds about 470,000 clones, of which about 85% were seen once. The biggest ten clones account for less than 15% of the sample.

The sample consisted of PBMCs. The chain uses TRBV5-1 and TRBJ2-5, and 7 bases in between align with TRBD1. This TCR was recovered from a middle-aged woman in good health. Some clones in this sample may be carry-over from other donors' samples. DNA sequence: TGCGCCAGCAGCGGACTCGGGACAGAAGGAGAGACCCAGTACTTC. It is translated as CASSGLGTEGETQYF.